The 24 T cell receptor beta chains below come from one sample, sequenced in a study of blood T cell repertoires in COVID-19 (TCRdb year 2020). The library was generated by the immunoSEQ multiplex PCR assay. As stored in TCRdb, this immuneACCESS dataset retains in-frame rearrangements with V and J assigned. A fraction of the clones does not appear; measured against another copy, unresolved V genes explain less than half of the discrepancy, and the remainder lacks a known reason. This sample lists about 230,000 clones; more than 75% were detected once. The top ten constitute 9.5% to 13% of the sample. The source material was peripheral blood. These receptors all come from a man aged 45-60 years with COVID-19, enrolled during active disease.

The CDR3 DNA is TGTGCCAGCAGCTTGAGACAGGGATCAATGAACACTGAAGCTTTCTTT. Its translation: CASSLRQGSMNTEAFF. The V gene is TRBV7-9, the J gene TRBJ1-1; 7 positions match TRBD1. Germline V gene data show CDR1 as SEHNR and CDR2 as FQNEAQ (reference sequence). CDR3 length: 16 residues. Trimming took 3 bases from V and 0 from J; bases not matched to a gene: 7.

V gene TRBV6-6 combines with J gene TRBJ2-7; the match to TRBD1 covers 9 bases. Trimming took 5 bases from V and 3 from J; bases not matched to a gene: 14. The germline V gene encodes CDR1 MNHNY and CDR2 SVGAGI (reference sequence). The CDR3 runs 17 residues. For the CDR3, the DNA is TGTGCCAGCAGTCAATCCGGACCTTGGACAGGGGTCTACGAGCAGTACTTC. Translation: CASSQSGPWTGVYEQYF.

In this sample, this clone turned up a few times. The DNA for the CDR3 is TGTGCCAGTAGTACACAAGGGGCTGAAGCTTTCTTT. Protein: CASSTQGAEAFF. This chain links TRBV19 with TRBJ1-1; D might be TRBD1 (5 bases). This CDR3 comprises 12 residues. Trimming shortened V by 4 bases and J by 6 bases, and 9 bases separated the two germline ends. Germline CDR1 is LNHDA and CDR2 is SQIVND (reference sequence).

The gene calls are TRBV18 and TRBJ2-7; 8 bases map to TRBD1. This CDR3 contains 17 residues. V gave up 1 base and J gave up 0 bases; unmatched junction bases: 8. Per germline, CDR1 KGHSH and CDR2 LQKENI. The CDR3 coding sequence is TGTGCCAGCTCACCACTCGGGATTGGGACAGGCTCCTACGAGCAGTACTTC. Its protein product is CASSPLGIGTGSYEQYF.

The V gene is TRBV14, the J gene TRBJ1-4; TRBD1 is a possible D gene (6 bases). Germline CDR1 reads SGHDN; CDR2 reads FVKESK. Between the trimmed V and J ends, which lost 6 bases and 5 bases, there was a span of 10 bases. This CDR3 has 13 residues. The CDR3 region is CASRRGGNEKLFF. In DNA form, the CDR3 reads TGTGCCAGCAGAAGAGGGGGAAATGAAAAACTGTTTTTT.

V gene TRBV29-1 combines with J gene TRBJ2-2, with 10 bases that match TRBD2. The V gene's germline CDR1 is SQVTM and CDR2 ANQGSEA. V gave up 4 bases and J gave up 5 bases; unmatched junction bases: 1. This CDR3 region has 13 residues. The CDR3 protein is CSVVAGGTGELFF. CDR3 DNA sequence: TGCAGCGTTGTAGCGGGAGGTACCGGGGAGCTGTTTTTT.

The CDR3 spells CASSTGQGASEKLFF. For the CDR3, the DNA is TGTGCCAGCAGCACGGGACAGGGGGCGAGTGAAAAACTGTTTTTT. This rearrangement joins TRBV7-6 to TRBJ1-4; 12 bases line up with TRBD1. CDR3 length equals 15 residues. After removal of 5 bases from V and 7 bases from J, the junction contained 5 bases not matched to a gene. Looked up from germline, CDR1 is SGHVS and CDR2 is FNYEAQ.

V is TRBV19 and J is TRBJ2-7, with 9 nucleotides matching TRBD2. The germline V gene encodes CDR1 LNHDA and CDR2 SQIVND (reference sequence). The CDR3 runs 14 residues. The ends lost 5 bases at V and 6 bases at J; junction bases unmatched: 8. The CDR3 nucleotides read TGTGCCAGTAGTCCAGTAGCGGGAGTTCTCGAGCAGTACTTC. It translates to CASSPVAGVLEQYF.

J is TRBJ2-2 and V is TRBV9; D is unresolved. V lost 4 bases, J lost 0 bases, and 7 bases lay in between. Germline V gene data show CDR1 as SGDLS and CDR2 as YYNGEE. The CDR3 sequence is 14 residues long. CDR3 region: CASSPRTNTGELFF. The DNA for the CDR3 is TGTGCCAGCAGCCCTAGGACGAACACCGGGGAGCTGTTTTTT.

J is TRBJ2-5 and V is TRBV5-4; 10 bases map to TRBD1. Germline trimming cut 4 bases from V and 7 bases from J; bases unmatched to any gene: 4. Germline V gene data show CDR1 as SGHNT and CDR2 as YYREEE (reference sequence). This CDR3 has 13 amino acids. The CDR3 nucleotides read TGTGCCAGCAGCGTGGACAGGGGGGGGACCCAGTACTTC. This translates into CASSVDRGGTQYF. Based on the CDR3 plus reference TRBV5-4 and TRBJ2-5, the full variable domain is ETGVTQSPTHLIKTRGQQVTLRCSSQSGHNTVSWYQQALGQGPQFIFQYYREEENGRGNFPPRFSGLQFPNYSSELNVNALELDDSALYLCASSVDRGGTQYFGPGTRLLVL.

This sequence joins TRBV6-6 and TRBJ2-4; TRBD2 is a possible D gene (6 bases). CDR1 MNHNY and CDR2 SVGAGI come from the germline V gene (reference sequence). Between the trimmed V and J ends, which lost 5 bases and 2 bases, there was a span of 19 bases. The CDR3 is 17 residues long. Here the CDR3 reads CASSPQGGGTTKNIQYF. CDR3 DNA: TGTGCCAGCAGTCCCCAAGGTGGGGGGACCACCAAAAACATTCAGTACTTC.

The rearrangement joins TRBV11-2 to TRBJ1-1, with TRBD1 matching over 9 bases. There are 17 residues in the CDR3. CDR1 SGHAT and CDR2 FQNNGV come from the germline V gene. Unmatched junction bases numbered 12, after V lost 3 bases and J lost 4 bases. The chain's CDR3 is CASSLNPGTGTGTEAFF. The CDR3 DNA follows: TGTGCCAGCAGCTTGAATCCCGGGACAGGGACGGGCACTGAAGCTTTCTTT.

The chain is built from TRBV29-1 and TRBJ1-5; a possible D gene is TRBD1 (5 bases). V shed 4 bases and J shed 1 base, with 14 bases lying between them. Germline values: CDR1 SQVTM, CDR2 ANQGSEA. The CDR3 has 15 residues. The DNA of the CDR3 is TGCAGCGTTGTTGACAGTATACTAAGCAATCAGCCCCAGCATTTT. It encodes CSVVDSILSNQPQHF.

The J gene is TRBJ2-1, the V gene TRBV19; no reliable D call. In germline, CDR1 is LNHDA, CDR2 SQIVND (reference sequence). V was clipped by 3 bases and J by 7 bases, with 13 bases between them. The length of the CDR3 is 14 residues. This chain's CDR3 is CASSIVPHGNEQFF. Written as DNA, the CDR3 is TGTGCCAGTAGTATTGTCCCCCACGGGAATGAGCAGTTCTTC.

In its sample, this clone was seen once. The V gene is TRBV11-2, the J gene TRBJ2-7; tentatively, D is TRBD2 (5 bases). The CDR3 is 14 amino acids. The germline gives CDR1 SGHAT, CDR2 FQNNGV. V lost 1 base to trimming and J lost 5 bases, with 12 bases between them. The CDR3 region is CASSLGGLPHEQYF. DNA for the CDR3: TGTGCCAGCAGCTTAGGAGGGCTCCCCCACGAGCAGTACTTC.

The CDR3 loop is CASSSLRGPLHF. CDR3 nucleotides: TGTGCCAGCAGTTCCCTCAGGGGACCCCTCCACTTT. The V gene is TRBV28, the J gene TRBJ1-6; a weak D match, TRBD1 (6 bases). The V gene lost 4 bases and the J gene lost 12 bases, with 10 bases spanning the gap. Germline V gives CDR1 MDHEN, CDR2 SYDVKM. This CDR3 comprises 12 residues.

The chain links TRBV7-8 to TRBJ1-1; 11 bases line up with TRBD1. The CDR3 has 12 amino acids. Trimming took 5 bases from V and 10 from J; bases not matched to a gene: 3. In germline, CDR1 is SGHVS, CDR2 FQNEAQ. Here the CDR3 reads CASSGQGAGAFF. As DNA, the CDR3 is TGTGCCAGCAGCGGACAGGGGGCTGGAGCTTTCTTT.

CDR3 sequence (DNA): TGTGCCAGCAGCATCCCGGAGACAGGCGTTGCTTTCTTT. It translates to CASSIPETGVAFF. The chain combines TRBV2 with TRBJ1-1; D possibly corresponds to TRBD1 (6 bases). V was clipped by 6 bases and J by 11 bases, with 19 bases between them. The CDR3 extends over 13 amino acids. Germline CDR1 and CDR2: SNHLY and FYNNEI.

This clone was seen only once. The chain carries TRBV14 and TRBJ2-5; 7 bases are shared with TRBD2. CDR1 and CDR2 (germline): SGHDN, FVKESK. This CDR3 is built from 16 residues. V dropped 1 base and J dropped 5; count of bases not matched to a gene: 10. The CDR3 protein is CASSQVVLAARETQYF. CDR3 in DNA: TGTGCCAGCAGCCAAGTTGTTCTAGCGGCCCGGGAGACCCAGTACTTC.

This chain connects TRBV5-1 to TRBJ1-4, with unresolved D. Germline CDR1 SGHRS, CDR2 YFSETQ. The CDR3 runs to 14 residues. The V gene lost 1 base and the J gene lost 0 bases, with 4 bases spanning the gap. CDR3 loop: CASSLTTTNEKLFF. CDR3 nucleotide sequence: TGCGCCAGCAGCTTGACAACAACTAATGAAAAACTGTTTTTT. Drawing the rest from reference TRBV5-1 and TRBJ1-4, the complete variable domain is KAGVTQTPRYLIKTRGQQVTLSCSPISGHRSVSWYQQTPGQGLQFLFEYFSETQRNKGNFPGRFSGRQFSNSRSEMNVSTLELGDSALYLCASSLTTTNEKLFFGSGTQLSVL.

This chain uses TRBV5-4 with TRBJ1-1; TRBD1 might be the D (5 bases). V was pared by 2 bases and J by 0 bases, with 8 bases between. This CDR3 is 14 amino acids long. The V gene's germline CDR1 is SGHNT and CDR2 YYREEE (reference sequence). The CDR3 spells CASSFQGMNTEAFF. The CDR3 bases are TGTGCCAGCAGCTTCCAGGGCATGAACACTGAAGCTTTCTTT. Complete variable domain (other parts from reference TRBV5-4 and TRBJ1-1): ETGVTQSPTHLIKTRGQQVTLRCSSQSGHNTVSWYQQALGQGPQFIFQYYREEENGRGNFPPRFSGLQFPNYSSELNVNALELDDSALYLCASSFQGMNTEAFFGQGTRLTVV.

The chain carries TRBV29-1 and TRBJ2-1; tentative D call: TRBD1 (5 bases). V was pared by 3 bases and J by 3 bases, with 15 bases between. Germline CDR1 is SQVTM and CDR2 is ANQGSEA. This CDR3 spans 15 amino acids. CDR3 nucleotide sequence: TGCAGCGTTGAGTATGACAGACGAAACTACAATGAGCAGTTCTTC. This encodes CSVEYDRRNYNEQFF.

This rearrangement joins TRBV28 to TRBJ1-4; tentative D call: TRBD1 (6 bases). Germline V gene sequence: CDR1 MDHEN, CDR2 SYDVKM. CDR3 length: 17 residues. Trimming pared 2 bases from V and 8 bases from J, leaving 21 bases between. The CDR3 here is CASSLLQGAGAREKLFF. In nucleotides, the CDR3 is TGTGCCAGCAGTTTACTCCAAGGGGCAGGGGCCCGGGAAAAACTGTTTTTT.

The chain combines TRBV18 with TRBJ1-1; D possibly corresponds to TRBD1 (6 bases). CDR1 KGHSH and CDR2 LQKENI come from the germline V gene. The V end lost 2 bases, the J end lost 4 bases, and 14 bases lay between the germline ends. This CDR3 has 15 residues. This CDR3 is CASSPAGATGTEAFF. CDR3 bases: TGTGCCAGCTCACCAGCAGGGGCCACGGGCACTGAAGCTTTCTTT.